These T cell receptor beta chains were read from a single sample in a study of identical twins. TCRdb reprocessed the 5' RACE reads with MiXCR, giving one entry per CDR3 protein. The table lists about 470,000 distinct CDR3 sequences, 24% of them singletons. The sample also formed part of further work on T cells expressing NK-cell markers.

Sequenced: CD4+ T cells sorted from blood. The source of these receptors is a young woman in good health. The CDR3 runs from the conserved cysteine through the conserved F or W. Each record gives: D gene, J gene, V gene, clone size, CDR3 protein, CDR3 DNA. A D gene is named only where the DNA matches it firmly. Only some rows state a clone size, as once, few, many or a class for expanded clones.

D gene: NA; J gene: TRBJ2-1; V gene: TRBV6-1; clone size: NA; CDR3 protein: CASSDHRVRTYNEQFF; CDR3 DNA: TGTGCCAGCAGTGACCACAGGGTGCGTACCTACAATGAGCAGTTCTTC
D gene: NA; J gene: TRBJ2-3; V gene: TRBV12-3/TRBV12-4; clone size: few; CDR3 protein: CASSSGYTDTQYF; CDR3 DNA: TGTGCCAGCAGTTCAGGGTACACAGATACGCAGTATTTT
D gene: NA; J gene: TRBJ2-3; V gene: TRBV7-3; clone size: NA; CDR3 protein: CASSLTLALDTQYF; CDR3 DNA: TGTGCCAGCAGCTTAACGCTAGCTTTGGATACGCAGTATTTT
D gene: NA; J gene: TRBJ2-7; V gene: TRBV29-1; clone size: NA; CDR3 protein: CSVGPGWGMAYEQYF; CDR3 DNA: TGCAGCGTGGGGCCGGGTTGGGGAATGGCCTACGAGCAGTACTTC
D gene: NA; J gene: TRBJ2-6; V gene: TRBV5-4; clone size: few; CDR3 protein: CASSLVTLSLGSGANVLTF; CDR3 DNA: TGTGCCAGCAGCTTGGTGACACTCTCCCTAGGCTCTGGGGCCAACGTCCTGACTTTC
D gene: NA; J gene: TRBJ1-2; V gene: TRBV7-9; clone size: NA; CDR3 protein: CASSWGTANYGYTF; CDR3 DNA: TGTGCCAGCAGCTGGGGGACGGCGAACTATGGCTACACCTTC
D gene: TRBD1; J gene: TRBJ1-6; V gene: TRBV9; clone size: few; CDR3 protein: CASSVGGTGSSPLHF; CDR3 DNA: TGTGCCAGCAGCGTAGGCGGGACAGGGTCTTCACCCCTCCACTTT
D gene: TRBD1; J gene: TRBJ1-2; V gene: TRBV20-1; clone size: NA; CDR3 protein: CSALQGARYGYTF; CDR3 DNA: TGCAGTGCCCTACAGGGGGCCCGCTATGGCTACACCTTC
D gene: NA; J gene: TRBJ2-4; V gene: TRBV20-1; clone size: NA; CDR3 protein: CSASPTGQNIQYF; CDR3 DNA: TGCAGTGCTAGCCCCACGGGCCAAAACATTCAGTACTTC
D gene: TRBD1; J gene: TRBJ2-1; V gene: TRBV12-3/TRBV12-4; clone size: NA; CDR3 protein: CASSQHGTGKNEQFF; CDR3 DNA: TGTGCCAGCAGTCAACACGGGACAGGGAAAAATGAGCAGTTCTTC
D gene: NA; J gene: TRBJ2-1; V gene: TRBV21-1; clone size: few; CDR3 protein: CASSFRDRVILNNEQFF; CDR3 DNA: TGTGCCAGCAGCTTCCGGGACAGGGTTATCCTCAACAATGAGCAGTTCTTC
D gene: NA; J gene: TRBJ1-1; V gene: TRBV5-1; clone size: NA; CDR3 protein: CASSLAVPPVNTEAFF; CDR3 DNA: TGCGCCAGCAGCTTGGCCGTCCCACCCGTCAACACTGAAGCTTTCTTT
D gene: NA; J gene: TRBJ2-2; V gene: TRBV5-5; clone size: few; CDR3 protein: CASSLFGGANTGELFF; CDR3 DNA: TGTGCCAGCAGCTTGTTTGGGGGCGCGAACACCGGGGAGCTGTTTTTT
D gene: NA; J gene: TRBJ2-7; V gene: TRBV9; clone size: NA; CDR3 protein: CASSPPWSYEQYF; CDR3 DNA: TGTGCCAGCAGCCCGCCCTGGTCGTACGAGCAGTACTTC
D gene: NA; J gene: TRBJ2-7; V gene: TRBV20-1; clone size: NA; CDR3 protein: CSAPSPADRYEQYF; CDR3 DNA: TGCAGTGCTCCATCGCCGGCGGACCGTTACGAGCAGTACTTC
D gene: TRBD2; J gene: TRBJ2-3; V gene: TRBV3-1; clone size: few; CDR3 protein: CASSQSGGLADTQYF; CDR3 DNA: TGTGCCAGCAGCCAAAGCGGGGGATTAGCAGATACGCAGTATTTT
D gene: NA; J gene: TRBJ2-7; V gene: TRBV5-6; clone size: few; CDR3 protein: CASSAGFEQYF; CDR3 DNA: TGTGCCAGCAGCGCCGGATTCGAGCAGTACTTC
D gene: NA; J gene: TRBJ2-6; V gene: TRBV5-6; clone size: NA; CDR3 protein: CASSLGPQGSGANVLTF; CDR3 DNA: TGTGCCAGCAGCTTGGGCCCCCAGGGATCTGGGGCCAACGTCCTGACTTTC
D gene: NA; J gene: TRBJ2-1; V gene: TRBV2; clone size: few; CDR3 protein: CASSAGGNSYNEQFF; CDR3 DNA: TGTGCCAGCAGTGCTGGCGGGAACTCCTACAATGAGCAGTTCTTC
D gene: TRBD2; J gene: TRBJ2-7; V gene: TRBV5-4; clone size: NA; CDR3 protein: CASSLGLAGLEQYF; CDR3 DNA: TGTGCCAGCAGCTTGGGACTAGCGGGACTCGAGCAGTACTTC
D gene: TRBD1; J gene: TRBJ2-1; V gene: TRBV4-2; clone size: NA; CDR3 protein: CASSQGAGTGVDEQFF; CDR3 DNA: TGTGCCAGCAGCCAAGGGGCCGGGACAGGGGTGGATGAGCAGTTCTTC
D gene: TRBD2; J gene: TRBJ2-3; V gene: TRBV6-1; clone size: many; CDR3 protein: CASNRQRGADTQYF; CDR3 DNA: TGTGCCAGCAACCGGCAGCGGGGGGCAGATACGCAGTATTTT
D gene: TRBD2; J gene: TRBJ2-2; V gene: TRBV4-3; clone size: few; CDR3 protein: CASSQEMIASGHTGELFF; CDR3 DNA: TGCGCCAGCAGCCAAGAAATGATCGCTAGCGGCCACACCGGGGAGCTGTTTTTT
D gene: TRBD1; J gene: TRBJ1-5; V gene: TRBV27; clone size: few; CDR3 protein: CASSSGQGAGLGQPQHF; CDR3 DNA: TGTGCCAGCAGTTCGGGACAGGGGGCTGGATTGGGTCAGCCCCAGCATTTT
D gene: TRBD2; J gene: TRBJ2-2; V gene: TRBV5-6; clone size: NA; CDR3 protein: CASSLPGGITGELFF; CDR3 DNA: TGTGCCAGCAGCTTGCCGGGAGGGATCACCGGGGAGCTGTTTTTT
D gene: NA; J gene: TRBJ2-7; V gene: TRBV12-3/TRBV12-4; clone size: many; CDR3 protein: CASSLGLYEQYF; CDR3 DNA: TGTGCCAGCAGCTTAGGGCTCTACGAGCAGTACTTC
D gene: NA; J gene: TRBJ1-2; V gene: TRBV7-9; clone size: NA; CDR3 protein: CASSLGLDGSLGYTF; CDR3 DNA: TGTGCCAGCAGCTTAGGGTTAGACGGCTCCCTTGGCTACACCTTC
D gene: NA; J gene: TRBJ2-3; V gene: TRBV20-1; clone size: NA; CDR3 protein: CSAVITSTDTQYF; CDR3 DNA: TGCAGTGCCGTGATCACGAGCACAGATACGCAGTATTTT
D gene: NA; J gene: TRBJ1-4; V gene: TRBV29-1; clone size: few; CDR3 protein: CSVDGRPENEKLFF; CDR3 DNA: TGCAGCGTTGATGGGAGACCCGAAAATGAAAAACTGTTTTTT
D gene: NA; J gene: TRBJ2-5; V gene: TRBV7-9; clone size: NA; CDR3 protein: CASSLGDQYF; CDR3 DNA: TGTGCCAGCAGCTTAGGGGACCAGTACTTC
D gene: TRBD1; J gene: TRBJ1-5; V gene: TRBV12-3/TRBV12-4; clone size: NA; CDR3 protein: CASTRTGYNQPQHF; CDR3 DNA: TGTGCCAGCACCAGGACAGGCTACAATCAGCCCCAGCATTTT
D gene: NA; J gene: TRBJ2-4; V gene: TRBV11-2; clone size: few; CDR3 protein: CASSLDPGSKNIQYF; CDR3 DNA: TGTGCCAGCAGCTTAGATCCAGGGAGCAAAAACATTCAGTACTTC
D gene: NA; J gene: TRBJ2-7; V gene: TRBV12-3/TRBV12-4; clone size: NA; CDR3 protein: CASSLRTSYEQYF; CDR3 DNA: TGTGCCAGCAGTTTAAGAACCTCCTACGAGCAGTACTTC
D gene: NA; J gene: TRBJ2-1; V gene: TRBV9; clone size: few; CDR3 protein: CASSVGRSEGEQFF; CDR3 DNA: TGTGCCAGCAGCGTAGGGAGGTCGGAAGGGGAGCAGTTCTTC
D gene: TRBD2; J gene: TRBJ2-7; V gene: TRBV5-1; clone size: few; CDR3 protein: CASSLSREGPYEQYF; CDR3 DNA: TGCGCCAGCAGCTTGTCGAGGGAGGGCCCCTACGAGCAGTACTTC
D gene: TRBD1; J gene: TRBJ1-5; V gene: TRBV12-3/TRBV12-4; clone size: NA; CDR3 protein: CASSGDSTEGNQPQHF; CDR3 DNA: TGTGCCAGCAGTGGGGACAGCACTGAAGGCAATCAGCCCCAGCATTTT
D gene: NA; J gene: TRBJ1-5; V gene: TRBV12-3/TRBV12-4; clone size: few; CDR3 protein: CASTHGRAANQPQHF; CDR3 DNA: TGTGCCAGCACCCACGGGAGGGCCGCAAATCAGCCCCAGCATTTT
D gene: NA; J gene: TRBJ2-7; V gene: TRBV2; clone size: NA; CDR3 protein: CASRTGGLGEQYF; CDR3 DNA: TGTGCCAGTCGGACAGGAGGGTTAGGCGAGCAGTACTTC
D gene: NA; J gene: TRBJ2-2; V gene: TRBV7-9; clone size: NA; CDR3 protein: CASSPRNTNTGELFF; CDR3 DNA: TGTGCCAGCAGCCCGCGGAATACGAACACCGGGGAGCTGTTTTTT
D gene: NA; J gene: TRBJ1-1; V gene: TRBV5-1; clone size: many; CDR3 protein: CASSLESDKNTEAFF; CDR3 DNA: TGCGCCAGCAGCTTAGAGTCGGACAAGAACACTGAAGCTTTCTTT
D gene: TRBD1; J gene: TRBJ2-3; V gene: TRBV6-2/TRBV6-3; clone size: few; CDR3 protein: CASSRTGTEGKSQYF; CDR3 DNA: TGTGCCAGCAGCCGCACCGGGACAGAGGGGAAATCGCAGTATTTT
D gene: TRBD2; J gene: TRBJ2-1; V gene: TRBV5-1; clone size: few; CDR3 protein: CASSLSGENYNEQFF; CDR3 DNA: TGCGCCAGCAGCTTGAGCGGGGAAAACTACAATGAGCAGTTCTTC